This entry is about one T cell receptor beta chain. Antigen unknown. Germline V lookup: CDR1 MNHEY, CDR2 SVGAGI. The CDR3 has 14 amino acids. V lost 6 bases, J lost 6 bases, and 17 bases lay in between. This sample is drawn from a study of cytomegalovirus exposure and HLA in healthy donors. The PCR contained 60 Vbeta and 13 Jbeta primers. In the original workflow: In a later analysis, the count reached some 88 million unique TCR beta chains, with 10 million to 14 million shared. The method was immunoSEQ multiplex PCR; TCRdb's version includes in-frame clones alone and lacks a portion of them. V, J and clone size are those of that table, while D and trimming were read from the DNA. This table has some 150,000 clones, about three quarters appearing once. General study points: Associated with HLA alleles at 0.05 false discovery rate in a later analysis were around 15,000 TCR beta sequences. Among TCR beta chains, those listed as cytomegalovirus-associated numbered about 150. As a later analysis showed, a missense DCLRE1C variant was linked to trimming of TCR beta V- and J-genes.

This sequence was found in a man aged 18 to 30 in good health and CMV-seronegative. This chain uses TRBV6-5 with TRBJ1-2; no clear D gene. The sample comprised PBMCs. As DNA, the CDR3 is TGTGCCAGCAGCCCATATGAAAGTCGCGATGGCTACACCTTC. Its translation is CASSPYESRDGYTF.